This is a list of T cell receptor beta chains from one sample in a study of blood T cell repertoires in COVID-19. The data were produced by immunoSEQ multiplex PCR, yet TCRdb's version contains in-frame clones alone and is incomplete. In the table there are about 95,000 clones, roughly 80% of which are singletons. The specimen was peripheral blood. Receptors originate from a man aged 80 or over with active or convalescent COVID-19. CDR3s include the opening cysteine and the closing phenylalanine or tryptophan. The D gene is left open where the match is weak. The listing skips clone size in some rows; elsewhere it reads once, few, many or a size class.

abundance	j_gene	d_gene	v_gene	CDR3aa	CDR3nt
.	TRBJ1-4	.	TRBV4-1	CASSPERTEVNEKLFF	TGCGCCAGCAGCCCCGAAAGGACAGAGGTCAATGAAAAACTGTTTTTT
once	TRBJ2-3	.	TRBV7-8	CASSSRPTDTQYF	TGTGCCAGCAGCTCCAGGCCCACAGATACGCAGTATTTT
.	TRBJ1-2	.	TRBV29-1	CSVESPRASTYGYTF	TGCAGCGTTGAGAGTCCCAGGGCTTCCACCTATGGCTACACCTTC
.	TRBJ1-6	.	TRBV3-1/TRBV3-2	CASSQWTRGFYNSPLHF	TGTGCCAGCAGCCAGTGGACCCGGGGTTTCTATAATTCACCCCTCCACTTT
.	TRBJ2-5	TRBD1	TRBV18	CASSRTRQGEETQYF	TGTGCCAGCTCACGCACTCGACAGGGGGAAGAGACCCAGTACTTC
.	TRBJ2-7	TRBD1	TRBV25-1	CASSEAGTGAPYEQYF	TGTGCCAGCAGTGAAGCAGGGACAGGGGCCCCTTACGAGCAGTACTTC
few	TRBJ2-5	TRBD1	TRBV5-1	CASSLRGTGEETQYF	TGCGCCAGCAGCTTGCGCGGGACAGGCGAAGAGACCCAGTACTTC
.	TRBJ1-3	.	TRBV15	CATSRASTGNTIYF	TGTGCCACCAGCAGAGCATCTACTGGAAACACCATATATTTT
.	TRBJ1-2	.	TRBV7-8	CASSLGPGANYGYTF	TGTGCCAGCAGCTTAGGGCCGGGAGCTAACTATGGCTACACCTTC
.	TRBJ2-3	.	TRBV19	CASSTPRLTDTQYF	TGTGCCAGTAGTACCCCCCGTCTCACAGATACGCAGTATTTT
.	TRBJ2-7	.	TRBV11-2	CASSLNRIYEQYF	TGTGCCAGCAGCTTAAACAGAATTTACGAGCAGTACTTC
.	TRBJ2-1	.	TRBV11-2	CASSRQGLPVNEQFF	TGTGCCAGCAGCCGCCAAGGACTGCCAGTCAATGAGCAGTTCTTC
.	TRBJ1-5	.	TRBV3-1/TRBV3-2	CASSQGFGGVNQPQHF	TGTGCCAGCAGCCAAGGGTTCGGGGGTGTTAATCAGCCCCAGCATTTT
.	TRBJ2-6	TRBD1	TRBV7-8	CASSWDRPGANVLTF	TGTGCCAGCAGCTGGGACAGACCTGGGGCCAACGTCCTGACTTTC
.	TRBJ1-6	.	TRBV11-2	CASSSRWETNSPLHF	TGTGCCAGCAGCTCGCGCTGGGAGACCAATTCACCCCTCCACTTT
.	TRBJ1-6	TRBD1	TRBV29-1	CSVRDRDSSPLHF	TGCAGCGTCCGGGACAGGGACTCCTCACCCCTCCACTTT
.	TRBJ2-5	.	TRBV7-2	CASSLREGPRRGRQETQYF	TGTGCCAGCAGCTTAAGGGAAGGCCCTCGGCGGGGGCGCCAAGAGACCCAGTACTTC
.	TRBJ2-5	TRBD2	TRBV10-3	CAISEPGTSKETQYF	TGTGCCATCAGTGAGCCCGGGACTAGCAAAGAGACCCAGTACTTC
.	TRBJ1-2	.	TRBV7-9	CASSLTPGMDILLSHHYTF	TGTGCCAGCAGCTTAACGCCTGGAATGGACATACTTTTATCCCATCACTACACCTTC
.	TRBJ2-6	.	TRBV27	CASSFLFDSRSGANVLTF	TGTGCCAGCAGTTTTCTTTTTGACAGCCGCTCTGGGGCCAACGTCCTGACTTTC
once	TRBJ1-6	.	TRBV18	CASSPRVQGDSPLHF	TGTGCCAGCTCACCACGGGTACAGGGCGATTCACCCCTCCACTTT
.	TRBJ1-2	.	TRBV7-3	CASSLRQGHGYTF	TGTGCCAGCAGCTTAAGGCAGGGTCACGGCTACACCTTC
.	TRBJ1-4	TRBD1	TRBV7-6	CASSLAEGDRGSTNEKLFF	TGTGCCAGCAGCTTAGCCGAGGGTGACAGGGGGTCGACTAATGAAAAACTGTTTTTT
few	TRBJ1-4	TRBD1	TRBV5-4	CASSLGTGLGEKLFF	TGTGCCAGCAGTTTGGGGACAGGTTTAGGGGAAAAACTGTTTTTT
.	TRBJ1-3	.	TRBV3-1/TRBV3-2	CASSLSGNTIYF	TGTGCCAGCAGTCTCTCTGGAAACACCATATATTTT
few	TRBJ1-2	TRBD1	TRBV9	CASSPRTGGNYGYTF	TGTGCCAGCAGCCCGCGGACAGGGGGCAACTATGGCTACACCTTC
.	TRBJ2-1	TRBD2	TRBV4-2	CASSQDRRGGHEQFF	TGTGCCAGCAGCCAAGATCGGCGGGGGGGCCATGAGCAGTTCTTC
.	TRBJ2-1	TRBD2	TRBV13	CASSAKTSGFYNEQFF	TGTGCCAGCAGCGCCAAGACTAGCGGGTTCTACAATGAGCAGTTCTTC
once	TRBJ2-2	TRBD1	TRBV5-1	CASSLQGAPGELFF	TGCGCCAGCAGTTTACAGGGGGCGCCCGGGGAGCTGTTTTTT
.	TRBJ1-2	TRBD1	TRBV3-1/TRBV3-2	CASRYGTGARGYTF	TGTGCCAGCAGATACGGGACAGGGGCTCGGGGCTACACCTTC
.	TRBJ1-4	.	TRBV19	CASSIREKLFF	TGTGCCAGTAGTATTCGTGAAAAACTGTTTTTT
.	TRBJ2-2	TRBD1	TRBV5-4	CASSPTGLGGELFF	TGTGCCAGCAGCCCGACAGGGTTGGGCGGGGAGCTGTTTTTT
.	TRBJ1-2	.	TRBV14	CASSQERAGYGYTF	TGTGCCAGCAGCCAAGAAAGAGCAGGGTATGGCTACACCTTC
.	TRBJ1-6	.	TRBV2	CASSEPGSGSPLHF	TGTGCCAGCAGTGAACCAGGATCGGGATCACCCCTCCACTTT
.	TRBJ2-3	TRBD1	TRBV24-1	CATSDTTDRGRTDTQYF	TGTGCCACCAGTGATACCACCGACAGGGGGCGCACAGATACGCAGTATTTT
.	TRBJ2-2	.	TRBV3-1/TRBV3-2	CASSQGRSGELFF	TGTGCCAGCAGCCAGGGGAGGTCCGGGGAGCTGTTTTTT
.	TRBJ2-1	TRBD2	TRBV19	CASSIRGGDNEQFF	TGTGCCAGTAGTATACGCGGGGGGGACAATGAGCAGTTCTTC
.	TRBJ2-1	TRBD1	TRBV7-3	CASSPGTGTYNEQFF	TGTGCCAGCAGCCCGGGGACAGGGACCTACAATGAGCAGTTCTTC
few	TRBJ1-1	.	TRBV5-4	CASSLSQETGEAFF	TGTGCCAGCAGCCTTTCCCAGGAAACCGGTGAAGCTTTCTTT
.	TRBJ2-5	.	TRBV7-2	CASSSDLQETQYF	TGTGCCAGCAGCTCCGACTTACAAGAGACCCAGTACTTC
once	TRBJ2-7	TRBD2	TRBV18	CASSPSSGEEYF	TGTGCCAGCTCACCATCTAGCGGGGAGGAGTACTTC
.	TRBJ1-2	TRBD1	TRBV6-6	CASSLPRTGFGYTF	TGTGCCAGCAGTCTCCCCAGGACAGGGTTTGGCTACACCTTC
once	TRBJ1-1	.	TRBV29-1	CSVELVAPSEAFF	TGCAGCGTTGAATTGGTGGCACCTAGTGAAGCTTTCTTT
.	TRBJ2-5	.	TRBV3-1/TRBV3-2	CASSRLTGQETQYF	TGTGCCAGTTCACGTTTGACGGGGCAAGAGACCCAGTACTTC
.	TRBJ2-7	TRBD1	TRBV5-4	CASSSDRGREQYF	TGTGCCAGCAGCTCCGACAGGGGGCGCGAGCAGTACTTC
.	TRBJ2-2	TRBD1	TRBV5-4	CASSSRQGTAGELFF	TGTGCCAGCAGCTCCCGACAGGGTACGGCCGGGGAGCTGTTTTTT
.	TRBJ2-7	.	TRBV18	CASSPNLGGDEQYF	TGTGCCAGCTCACCAAATTTAGGAGGGGACGAGCAGTACTTC
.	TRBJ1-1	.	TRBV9	CASSVGLSQGSDTEAFF	TGTGCCAGCAGCGTAGGACTGTCCCAGGGGTCAGACACTGAAGCTTTCTTT
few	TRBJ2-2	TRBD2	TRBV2	CASTPGLASPGELFF	TGTGCCAGCACCCCGGGACTAGCGTCTCCCGGGGAGCTGTTTTTT
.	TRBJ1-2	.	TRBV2	CASSVGARDGYTF	TGTGCCAGCAGTGTAGGGGCTCGAGATGGCTACACCTTC
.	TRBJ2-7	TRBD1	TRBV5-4	CASSLGQGGEQYF	TGTGCCAGCAGCCTGGGACAGGGTGGCGAGCAGTACTTC
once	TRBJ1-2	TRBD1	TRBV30	CAWSRPGGPFYGGYTF	TGTGCCTGGAGTCGGCCAGGGGGCCCCTTTTATGGTGGCTACACCTTC
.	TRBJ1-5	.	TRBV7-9	CASSLARGGGRWNQPQHF	TGTGCCAGCAGCTTAGCGCGGGGTGGGGGGAGATGGAATCAGCCCCAGCATTTT
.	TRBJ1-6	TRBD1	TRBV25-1	CASSEPGQGGSPLHF	TGTGCCAGCAGTGAACCTGGACAGGGGGGCTCACCCCTCCACTTT
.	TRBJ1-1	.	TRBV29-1	CSVVGEMNTEAFF	TGCAGCGTTGTAGGAGAAATGAACACTGAAGCTTTCTTT